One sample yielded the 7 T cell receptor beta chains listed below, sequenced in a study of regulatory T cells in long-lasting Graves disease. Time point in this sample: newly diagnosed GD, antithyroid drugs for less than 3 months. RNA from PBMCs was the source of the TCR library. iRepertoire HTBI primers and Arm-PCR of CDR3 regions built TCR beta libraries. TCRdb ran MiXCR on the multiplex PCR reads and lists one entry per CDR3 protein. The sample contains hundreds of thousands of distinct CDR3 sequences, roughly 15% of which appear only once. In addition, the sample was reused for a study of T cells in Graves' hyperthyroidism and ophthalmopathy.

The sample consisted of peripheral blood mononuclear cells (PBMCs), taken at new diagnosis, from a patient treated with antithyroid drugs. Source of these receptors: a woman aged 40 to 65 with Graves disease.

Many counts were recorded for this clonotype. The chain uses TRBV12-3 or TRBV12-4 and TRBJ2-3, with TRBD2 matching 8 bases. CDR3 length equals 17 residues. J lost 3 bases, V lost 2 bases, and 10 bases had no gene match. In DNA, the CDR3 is TGTGCCAGCAGTTTATTAGCGGGGTCCGCCGGTACAGATACGCAGTATTTT. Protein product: CASSLLAGSAGTDTQYF.

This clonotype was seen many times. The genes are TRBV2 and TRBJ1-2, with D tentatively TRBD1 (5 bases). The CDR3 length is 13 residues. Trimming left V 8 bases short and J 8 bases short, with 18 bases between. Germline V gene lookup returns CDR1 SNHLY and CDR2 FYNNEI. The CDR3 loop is CASSRGHSGGYTF. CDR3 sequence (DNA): TGTGCCAGCTCCCGGGGCCATTCGGGCGGCTACACCTTC.

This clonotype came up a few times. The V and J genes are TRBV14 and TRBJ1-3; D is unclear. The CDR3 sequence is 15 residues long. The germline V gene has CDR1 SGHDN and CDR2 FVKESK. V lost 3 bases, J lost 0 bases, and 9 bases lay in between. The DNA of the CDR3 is TGTGCCAGCAGCCAGCGCGTTCTCTCTGGAAACACCATATATTTT. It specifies CASSQRVLSGNTIYF.

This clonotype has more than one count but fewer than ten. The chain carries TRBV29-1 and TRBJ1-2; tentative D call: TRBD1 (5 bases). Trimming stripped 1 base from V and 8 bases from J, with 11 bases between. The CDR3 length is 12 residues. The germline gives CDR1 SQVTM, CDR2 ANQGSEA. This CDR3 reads CSVEGGTPGYTF. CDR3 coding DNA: TGCAGCGTTGAAGGCGGGACTCCCGGCTACACCTTC.

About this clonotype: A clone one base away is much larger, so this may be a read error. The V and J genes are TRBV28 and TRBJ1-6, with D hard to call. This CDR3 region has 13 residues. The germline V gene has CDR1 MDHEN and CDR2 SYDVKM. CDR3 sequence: CASSLLVNSPPHF. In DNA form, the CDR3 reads TGTGCCAGCAGTCTCTTAGTTAATTCACCCCCCCACTTT.

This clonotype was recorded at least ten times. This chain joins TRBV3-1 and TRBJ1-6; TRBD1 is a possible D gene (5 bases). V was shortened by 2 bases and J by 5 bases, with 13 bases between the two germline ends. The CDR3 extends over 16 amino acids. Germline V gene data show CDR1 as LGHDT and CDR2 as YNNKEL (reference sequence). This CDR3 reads CASSQTGRGNNSPLHF. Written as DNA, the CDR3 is TGTGCCAGCAGCCAAACGGGGCGAGGGAATAATTCACCCCTCCACTTT. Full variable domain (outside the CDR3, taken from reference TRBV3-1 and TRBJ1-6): DTAVSQTPKYLVTQMGNDKSIKCEQNLGHDTMYWYKQDSKKFLKIMFSYNNKELIINETVPNRFSPKSPDKAHLNLHINSLELGDSAVYFCASSQTGRGNNSPLHFGNGTRLTVT.

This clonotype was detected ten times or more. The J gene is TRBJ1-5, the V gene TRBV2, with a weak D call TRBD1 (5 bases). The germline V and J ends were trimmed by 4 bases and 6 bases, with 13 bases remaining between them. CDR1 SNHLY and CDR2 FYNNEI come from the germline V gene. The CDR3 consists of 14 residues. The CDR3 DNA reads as TGTGCCAGCAGTGGAGTGCAGGGCGGTCAGCCCCAGCATTTT. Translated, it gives CASSGVQGGQPQHF.